A single sample is the source of the 20 T cell receptor beta chains below, sequenced in a study of shared clonotypes between healthy human individuals. Here immunoSEQ multiplex PCR was the method, and the copy in TCRdb shows in-frame clones only, minus some. The sample shows about 1.4 million clones, roughly 95% of them seen only once. Sequenced input: naive CD4+ T cells sorted from blood. Subset in this sample: CD45RA+ positively selected. The receptors here all came from a man aged 25-45 years in good health.

The V and J genes are TRBV2 and TRBJ1-1, with D maybe TRBD1 (5 bases). V was shortened by 7 bases and J by 8 bases, with 26 bases between the two germline ends. CDR1 and CDR2 from the germline V gene are SNHLY and FYNNEI. This CDR3 has 16 residues. The CDR3 DNA sequence: TGTGCCAGCAAGTCGGTCTTACAGGTCCCCTCCTCCGAAGCTTTCTTT. Translation gives CASKSVLQVPSSEAFF.

This chain connects TRBV9 to TRBJ2-5; the D is unclear. In germline, CDR1 is SGDLS, CDR2 YYNGEE. CDR3 length: 12 amino acids. The germline V and J ends were trimmed by 4 bases and 3 bases, with 7 bases remaining between them. In DNA form, the CDR3 reads TGTGCCAGCAGCACACGGGAAGAGACCCAGTACTTC. Translated: CASSTREETQYF.

The chain has TRBV5-1 and TRBJ2-5; 7 nucleotides line up with TRBD1. The germline CDR1 and CDR2 sequences are SGHRS and YFSETQ. The CDR3 totals 15 residues. V lost 0 bases to trimming and J lost 5 bases; unmatched junction nucleotides: 7. The DNA for the CDR3 is TGCGCCAGCAGCTTGGAGGGGGCGAATCGGGAGACCCAGTACTTC. Amino acid sequence: CASSLEGANRETQYF.

This clone occurred once. The J gene is TRBJ2-3, the V gene TRBV19; 13 nucleotides align to TRBD2. CDR3 length equals 17 residues. J was trimmed by 3 bases and V by 5 bases; bases with no gene match: 8. The V gene's germline CDR1 is LNHDA and CDR2 SQIVND (reference sequence). Here the CDR3 reads CASSVLAGGRGTDTQYF. The CDR3 nucleotides read TGTGCCAGTAGTGTACTAGCGGGAGGGCGAGGGACAGATACGCAGTATTTT.

This sequence joins TRBV21-1 and TRBJ2-2; the table calls TRBD2, which could not be checked here. TRBV21-1 is listed as a pseudogene. This CDR3 region has 16 residues. CDR3 loop: CASRRCLAGPGGELFF. Here the CDR3 DNA reads TGTGCCAGCAGGCGATGTCTAGCGGGACCGGGTGGGGAGCTGTTTTTT.

The chain couples TRBV20-1 to TRBJ2-2; D gene unclear. This CDR3 region has 11 residues. With 7 bases removed from V and 3 bases from J, the gap between germline ends came to 6 bases. CDR1 is DFQATT and CDR2 is SNEGSKA in the germline V gene (reference sequence). The DNA for the CDR3 is TGCAGTGGATTCCACACCGGGGAGCTGTTTTTT. Translated: CSGFHTGELFF.

This sequence joins TRBV5-4 and TRBJ2-5; 7 nucleotides match TRBD1. V was pared by 4 bases and J by 1 base, with 7 bases of the junction left unmatched. The CDR3 covers 15 residues. Germline CDR1 and CDR2: SGHNT and YYREEE (reference sequence). The CDR3 bases are TGTGCCAGCAGCATACGGACAGGAGGCCAAGAGACCCAGTACTTC. Protein: CASSIRTGGQETQYF.

The V and J genes are TRBV6-1 and TRBJ1-1; maybe TRBD1 (5 bases). The CDR3 covers 14 residues. Germline CDR1 is MNHNS and CDR2 is SASEGT. V lost 2 bases, J lost 2 bases, and 9 bases lay in between. For the CDR3, the DNA is TGTGCCAGCAGTGAAAGGGACGGAAACACTGAAGCTTTCTTT. Translation gives CASSERDGNTEAFF.

CDR3 sequence reads: CASTVRVSIGNQPQHF. CDR3 sequence (DNA): TGCGCCAGCACAGTTCGTGTCAGCATAGGCAATCAGCCCCAGCATTTT. The chain combines TRBV4-1 with TRBJ1-5; no clear D. Trimming removed 7 bases at V and 2 bases at J, with 18 bases between. This CDR3 comprises 16 residues. Germline V gene sequence: CDR1 MGHRA, CDR2 YSYEKL.

V is TRBV10-2 and J is TRBJ2-5, with D maybe TRBD1 (5 bases). CDR3 length: 16 residues. Germline CDR1 and CDR2: WSHSY and SAAADI. Trimming removed 5 bases at V and 7 bases at J, with 23 bases between. The DNA for the CDR3 is TGCGCCAGCAGTTACTCCCCGCGGACGAGCACAGGGACCCAGTACTTC. Translation: CASSYSPRTSTGTQYF.

The rearrangement links TRBV2 to TRBJ1-5; 7 bases align to TRBD1. J lost 5 bases, V lost 3 bases, and 4 bases had no gene match. In germline, CDR1 is SNHLY, CDR2 FYNNEI. The CDR3 loop spans 14 amino acids. CDR3 loop: CASSEDRRHQPQHF. The CDR3, as DNA: TGTGCCAGCAGTGAGGACAGGCGCCATCAGCCCCAGCATTTT.

V and J are TRBV4-3 and TRBJ1-6; weak D call: TRBD1 (6 bases). The V end lost 0 bases, the J end lost 3 bases, and 9 bases lay between the germline ends. The CDR3 is 16 amino acids. Germline V gene data show CDR1 as LGHNA and CDR2 as YSLEER. The CDR3 region is CASSQDEQGYNSPLHF. CDR3 DNA sequence: TGCGCCAGCAGCCAAGATGAACAGGGCTATAATTCACCCCTCCACTTT.

The J gene is TRBJ2-1, the V gene TRBV9, with a possible D match to TRBD2 (6 bases). There are 16 residues in the CDR3. Germline V CDR1 and CDR2: SGDLS, YYNGEE. V gave up 0 bases and J gave up 2 bases, with 12 bases separating them. The CDR3 spells CASSVGGRNPYNEQFF. The CDR3 DNA reads as TGTGCCAGCAGCGTAGGTGGGAGGAATCCCTACAATGAGCAGTTCTTC.

The chain is built from TRBV9 and TRBJ2-1, with TRBD2 as a possible D gene (6 bases). Germline V gene data show CDR1 as SGDLS and CDR2 as YYNGEE. V lost 0 bases and J 9 bases, leaving 13 bases between the germline ends. The CDR3 length is 14 residues. CDR3: CASSVAALAVEQFF. The DNA for the CDR3 is TGTGCCAGCAGCGTAGCTGCACTAGCTGTTGAGCAGTTCTTC.

This rearrangement joins TRBV5-1 to TRBJ1-4; D is undetermined. CDR1 and CDR2 from the germline V gene are SGHRS and YFSETQ. The CDR3 length is 15 residues. Trimming left V 3 bases short and J 4 bases short, with 13 bases between. The CDR3 nucleotides are TGCGCCAGCAGCTCGGGTCGGCAAGGTAATGAAAAACTGTTTTTT. It specifies CASSSGRQGNEKLFF.

The chain joins TRBV28 to TRBJ1-4; possible D gene TRBD1, 6 bases. With 3 bases removed from V and 4 bases from J, the gap between germline ends came to 15 bases. This CDR3 is built from 16 residues. CDR1 MDHEN and CDR2 SYDVKM come from the germline V gene. The CDR3 nucleotides read TGTGCCAGCAGTTTTACAGGGCAGGGGAATAATGAAAAACTGTTTTTT. It specifies CASSFTGQGNNEKLFF.

The J gene is TRBJ1-1, the V gene TRBV5-1; 10 bases match TRBD1. The J segment lost 7 bases and the V segment lost 4 bases, leaving 10 bases of the junction unmatched. Germline V gene lookup returns CDR1 SGHRS and CDR2 YFSETQ. This CDR3 has 15 amino acids. CDR3 sequence: CASSPLTGGVVEAFF. The CDR3 DNA reads as TGCGCCAGCAGCCCTTTGACAGGGGGCGTGGTTGAAGCTTTCTTT.

The J gene is TRBJ2-3, the V gene TRBV5-8; D might be TRBD1 or TRBD2, each matching 5 bases. The germline V and J ends were trimmed by 4 bases and 0 bases, with 9 bases remaining between them. The CDR3 spans 14 residues. Germline V gene lookup returns CDR1 SGHTS and CDR2 YDEGEE. The chain's CDR3 is CASSRDASTDTQYF. The CDR3 coding sequence is TGTGCCAGCAGCCGGGACGCTAGCACAGATACGCAGTATTTT.

The rearrangement uses TRBV18 and TRBJ1-4, with 9 bases that match TRBD1. CDR3 size: 17 residues. Germline V CDR1 and CDR2: KGHSH, LQKENI. The trim removed 5 bases at V and 5 bases at J, leaving 12 bases unmatched. Written as DNA, the CDR3 is TGTGCCAGCTCAAAGCAACCGGGACAGGGAAAGAATGAAAAACTGTTTTTT. Amino acid sequence: CASSKQPGQGKNEKLFF.

The gene calls are TRBV5-1 and TRBJ2-4, with 14 bases that match TRBD2. Germline CDR1 reads SGHRS; CDR2 reads YFSETQ. The J segment lost 0 bases and the V segment lost 0 bases, leaving 11 bases of the junction unmatched. The CDR3 contains 21 residues. CDR3 coding DNA: TGCGCCAGCAGCTTGGATTTTGGGACTAGCGGGAGCATACTAGCCAAAAACATTCAGTACTTC. Its translation: CASSLDFGTSGSILAKNIQYF.